The present entry profiles one T cell receptor (beta chain) with its context. Antigen specificity is unknown. Germline CDR1 SGHNT, CDR2 YYREEE (reference sequence). The CDR3 consists of 14 residues. Making the TCR beta libraries relied on UMI-labeled 5' RACE. TCRdb re-analyzed the 5' RACE reads; it lists each CDR3 protein once, without DNA. Here the sample table reports more than 6,500 distinct CDR3 sequences. This specimen belongs to a study of human CD8 memory T cell subsets. The study, taken as a whole, reports: Only a minimal degree of mutual overlap characterized stem-like memory and precursor exhausted T cell repertoires.

Stem-like memory CD8+ T cells (TSTEM) showed a CCR7+ PD-1- TIGIT- phenotype. The TCR comes from a human donor in good health. The sample comprised CD8+ stem-like memory T cells (TSCM and TCM) sorted from PBMCs. As to subset: stem-like memory CD8 T cells (TSTEM), CCR7+ PD-1- TIGIT-. This chain links TRBV5-4 with TRBJ2-3; TCRdb's D call of TRBD1 is untestable without DNA. CDR3 sequence reads: CASSFPVLEDTQYF.